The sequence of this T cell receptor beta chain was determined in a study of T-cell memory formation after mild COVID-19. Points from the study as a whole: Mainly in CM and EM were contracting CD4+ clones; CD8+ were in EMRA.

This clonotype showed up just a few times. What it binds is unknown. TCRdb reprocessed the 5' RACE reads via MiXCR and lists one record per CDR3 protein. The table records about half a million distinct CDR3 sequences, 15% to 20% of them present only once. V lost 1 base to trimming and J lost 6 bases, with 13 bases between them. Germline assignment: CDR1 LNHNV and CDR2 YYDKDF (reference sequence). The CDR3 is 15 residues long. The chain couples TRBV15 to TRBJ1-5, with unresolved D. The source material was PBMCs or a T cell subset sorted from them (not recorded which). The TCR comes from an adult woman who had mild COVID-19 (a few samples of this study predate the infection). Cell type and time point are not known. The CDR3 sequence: CATSRGEGGSQPQHF. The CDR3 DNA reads TGTGCCACCAGCAGAGGAGAGGGAGGTAGTCAGCCCCAGCATTTT.